This T cell receptor (beta chain) originates from a study of blood T cell repertoires in COVID-19. Study-level information: Researchers got acute and convalescent COVID-19 samples from the United States, Italy and Spain. T cells, B-cell-depleted T cells, or PBMCs supplied cDNA or gDNA.

Trimming took 4 bases from V and 2 from J; bases not matched to a gene: 7. CDR3 length equals 17 residues. The germline gives CDR1 LNHDA, CDR2 SQIVND (reference sequence). Per the original data handling: Researchers report that nucleated cell counts were estimated from reference gene primer amplification. Clones were read by immunoSEQ multiplex PCR, and TCRdb kept only the in-frame ones, dropping some. V and J calls and clone size are as listed in that table; D and trimming were resolved from the DNA. Among about 490,000 clones, 70% to 90% were seen once, and the ten largest hold approximately 3.4%. Sequencing was performed on peripheral blood. This TCR derives from a human donor in a cohort sampled during active COVID-19. The rearrangement links TRBV19 to TRBJ2-3, with 12 bases lining up with TRBD2. In DNA, the CDR3 is TGTGCCAGTAGTAGCGGGACTAGCGGGCTTTTCACAGATACGCAGTATTTT. It encodes CASSSGTSGLFTDTQYF. Looking up the rest from reference TRBV19 and TRBJ2-3 gives the full variable domain: DGGITQSPKYLFRKEGQNVTLSCEQNLNHDAMYWYRQDPGQGLRLIYYSQIVNDFQKGDIAEGYSVSREKKESFPLTVTSAQKNPTAFYLCASSSGTSGLFTDTQYFGPGTRLTVL.